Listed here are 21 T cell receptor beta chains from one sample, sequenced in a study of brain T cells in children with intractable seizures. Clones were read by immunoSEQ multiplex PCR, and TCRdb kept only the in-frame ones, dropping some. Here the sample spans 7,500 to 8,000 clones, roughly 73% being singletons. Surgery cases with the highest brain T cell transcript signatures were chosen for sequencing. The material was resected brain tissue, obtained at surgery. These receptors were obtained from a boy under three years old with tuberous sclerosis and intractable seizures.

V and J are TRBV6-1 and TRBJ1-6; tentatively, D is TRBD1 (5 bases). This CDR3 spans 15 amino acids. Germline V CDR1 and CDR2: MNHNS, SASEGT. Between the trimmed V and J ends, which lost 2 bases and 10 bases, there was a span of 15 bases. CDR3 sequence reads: CASSESGQGTSPLHF. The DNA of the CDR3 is TGTGCCAGCAGTGAATCGGGGCAGGGAACCTCACCCCTCCACTTT.

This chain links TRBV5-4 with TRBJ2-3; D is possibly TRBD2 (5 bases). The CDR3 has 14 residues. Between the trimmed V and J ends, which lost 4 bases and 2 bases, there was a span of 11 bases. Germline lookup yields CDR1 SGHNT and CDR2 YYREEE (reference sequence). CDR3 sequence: CASSRDRYTDTQYF. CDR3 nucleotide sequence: TGTGCCAGCAGCCGGGATCGATACACAGATACGCAGTATTTT.

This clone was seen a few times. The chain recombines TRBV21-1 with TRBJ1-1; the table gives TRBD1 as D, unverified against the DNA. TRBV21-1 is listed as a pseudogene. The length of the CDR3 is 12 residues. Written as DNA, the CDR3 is TGTGCCAGCAGCGGCCGGAACACTGAAGCTTTCTTT. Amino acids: CASSGRNTEAFF.

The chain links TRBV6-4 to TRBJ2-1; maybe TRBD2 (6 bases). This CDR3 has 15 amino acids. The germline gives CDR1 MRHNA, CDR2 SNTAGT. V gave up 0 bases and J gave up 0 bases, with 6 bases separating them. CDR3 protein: CASSDSSGSYNEQFF. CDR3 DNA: TGTGCCAGCAGTGACTCTAGCGGCTCCTACAATGAGCAGTTCTTC.

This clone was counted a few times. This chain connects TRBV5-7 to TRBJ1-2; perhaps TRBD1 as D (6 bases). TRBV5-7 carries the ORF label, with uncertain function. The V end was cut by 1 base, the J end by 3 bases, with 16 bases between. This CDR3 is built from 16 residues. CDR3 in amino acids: CASSLRRGRGDYGYTF. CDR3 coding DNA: TGTGCCAGCAGCTTGAGAAGAGGAAGGGGGGACTATGGCTACACCTTC.

CDR3 sequence (DNA): TGTGCCTGGAGTTTCGGGGACCTTCGGGGCTATGGCTACACCTTC. Its protein product is CAWSFGDLRGYGYTF. J is TRBJ1-2 and V is TRBV30; possibly TRBD1 for D (5 bases). Trimming removed 2 bases at V and 4 bases at J, with 17 bases between. This CDR3 has 15 amino acids. The germline V gene encodes CDR1 GTSNPN and CDR2 SVGIG (reference sequence).

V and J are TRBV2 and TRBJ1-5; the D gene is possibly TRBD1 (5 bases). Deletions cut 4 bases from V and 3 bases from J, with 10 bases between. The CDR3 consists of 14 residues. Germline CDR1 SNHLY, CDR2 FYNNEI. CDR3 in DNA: TGTGCCAGCAGTGCGACAGCTTCCAATCAGCCCCAGCATTTT. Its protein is CASSATASNQPQHF.

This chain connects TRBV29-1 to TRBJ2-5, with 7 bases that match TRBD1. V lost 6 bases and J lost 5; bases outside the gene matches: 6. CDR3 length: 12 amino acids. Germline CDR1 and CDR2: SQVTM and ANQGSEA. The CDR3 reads CSVEQGSETQYF. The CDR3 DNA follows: TGCAGCGTCGAACAGGGGAGTGAGACCCAGTACTTC.

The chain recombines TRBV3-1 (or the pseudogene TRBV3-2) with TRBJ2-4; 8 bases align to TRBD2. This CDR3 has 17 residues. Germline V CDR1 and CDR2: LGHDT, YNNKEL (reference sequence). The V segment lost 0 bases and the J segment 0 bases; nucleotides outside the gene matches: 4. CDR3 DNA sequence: TGTGCCAGCAGCCAAGATTGGCTAGCGGGAGCCAAAAACATTCAGTACTTC. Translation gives CASSQDWLAGAKNIQYF.

This CDR3 is CAISTGTGGYEQYF. CDR3 sequence (DNA): TGTGCCATCAGCACCGGGACAGGGGGCTACGAGCAGTACTTC. V is TRBV10-3 and J is TRBJ2-7, with 11 bases identical to TRBD1. The germline V gene has CDR1 ENHRY and CDR2 SYGVKD. V was clipped by 6 bases and J by 3 bases; unmatched bases: 4. CDR3 size: 14 residues.

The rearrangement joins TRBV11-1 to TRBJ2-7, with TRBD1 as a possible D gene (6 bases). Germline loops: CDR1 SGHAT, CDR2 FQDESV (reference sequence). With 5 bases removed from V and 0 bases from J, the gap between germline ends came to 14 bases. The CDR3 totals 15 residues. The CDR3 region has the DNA TGTGCCAGCAGCCCCTCTGGGGGACACTCCTACGAGCAGTACTTC. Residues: CASSPSGGHSYEQYF.

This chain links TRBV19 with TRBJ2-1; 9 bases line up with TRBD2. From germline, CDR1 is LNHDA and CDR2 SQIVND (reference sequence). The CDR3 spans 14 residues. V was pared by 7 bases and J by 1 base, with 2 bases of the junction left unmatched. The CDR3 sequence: CASKLAGSYNEQFF. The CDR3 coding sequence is TGTGCCAGTAAGCTAGCGGGGTCCTACAATGAGCAGTTCTTC.

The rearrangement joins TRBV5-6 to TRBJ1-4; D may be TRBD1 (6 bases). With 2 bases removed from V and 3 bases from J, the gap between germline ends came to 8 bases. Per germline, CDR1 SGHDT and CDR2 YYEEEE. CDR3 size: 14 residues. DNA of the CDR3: TGTGCCAGCAGCTTTAAGGGGGCTAATGAAAAACTGTTTTTT. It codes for CASSFKGANEKLFF.

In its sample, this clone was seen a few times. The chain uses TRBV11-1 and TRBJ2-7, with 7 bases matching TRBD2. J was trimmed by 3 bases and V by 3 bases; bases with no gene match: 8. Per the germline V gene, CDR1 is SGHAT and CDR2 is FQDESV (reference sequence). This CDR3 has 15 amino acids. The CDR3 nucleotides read TGTGCCAGCAGCTTTATGACTAGCCCCCACTACGAGCAGTACTTC. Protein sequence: CASSFMTSPHYEQYF.

CDR3 residues: CASSFRAGGTDTQYF. In DNA, the CDR3 is TGTGCCAGCAGTTTTCGAGCGGGGGGGACAGATACGCAGTATTTT. The V gene is TRBV27, the J gene TRBJ2-3; 10 positions match TRBD2. V lost 3 bases and J lost 3; bases outside the gene matches: 3. The CDR3 has 15 residues. Germline V gives CDR1 MNHEY, CDR2 SMNVEV (reference sequence).

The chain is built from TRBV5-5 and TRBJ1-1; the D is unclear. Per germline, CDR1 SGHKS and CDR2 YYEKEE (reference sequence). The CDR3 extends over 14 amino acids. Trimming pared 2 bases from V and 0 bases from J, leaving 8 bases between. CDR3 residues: CASSFIGLNTEAFF. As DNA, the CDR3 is TGTGCCAGCAGCTTTATCGGCTTGAACACTGAAGCTTTCTTT.

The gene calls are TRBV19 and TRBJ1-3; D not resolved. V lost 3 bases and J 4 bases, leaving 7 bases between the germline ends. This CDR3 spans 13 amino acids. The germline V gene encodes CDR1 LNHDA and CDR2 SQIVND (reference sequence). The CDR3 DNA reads TGTGCCAGTAGTATCTGGCAGGGAAACACCATATATTTT. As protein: CASSIWQGNTIYF.

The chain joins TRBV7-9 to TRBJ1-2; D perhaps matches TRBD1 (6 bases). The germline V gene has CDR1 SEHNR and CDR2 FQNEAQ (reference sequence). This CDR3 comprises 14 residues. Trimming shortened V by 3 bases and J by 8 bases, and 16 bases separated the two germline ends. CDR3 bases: TGTGCCAGCAGCTTTGGCCTGGGGGCTTGGGGCTACACCTTC. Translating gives CASSFGLGAWGYTF. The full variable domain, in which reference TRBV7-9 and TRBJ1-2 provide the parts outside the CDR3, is DTGVSQNPRHKITKRGQNVTFRCDPISEHNRLYWYRQTLGQGPEFLTYFQNEAQLEKSRLLSDRFSAERPKGSFSTLEIQRTEQGDSAMYLCASSFGLGAWGYTFGSGTRLTVV.

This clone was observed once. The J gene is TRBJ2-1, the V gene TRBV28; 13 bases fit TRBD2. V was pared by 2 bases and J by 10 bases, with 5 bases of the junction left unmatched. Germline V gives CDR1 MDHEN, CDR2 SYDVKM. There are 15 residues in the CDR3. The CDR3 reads CASSLGLAGVGEQFF. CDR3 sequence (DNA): TGTGCCAGCAGTTTAGGACTAGCGGGAGTAGGAGAGCAGTTCTTC.

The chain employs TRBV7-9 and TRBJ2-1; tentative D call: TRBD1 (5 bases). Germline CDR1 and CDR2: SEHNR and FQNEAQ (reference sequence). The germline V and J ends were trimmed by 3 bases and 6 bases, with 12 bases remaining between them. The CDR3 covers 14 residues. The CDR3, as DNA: TGTGCCAGCAGCTTCCCTATACAGGTCAATGAGCAGTTCTTC. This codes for CASSFPIQVNEQFF.

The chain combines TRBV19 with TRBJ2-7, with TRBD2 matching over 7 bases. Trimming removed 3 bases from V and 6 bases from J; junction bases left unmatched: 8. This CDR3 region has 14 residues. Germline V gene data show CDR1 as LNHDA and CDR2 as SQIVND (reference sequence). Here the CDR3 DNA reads TGTGCCAGTAGTATTTCGAGCGGGGCCCTCGAGCAGTACTTC. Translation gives CASSISSGALEQYF.